This T cell receptor beta chain derives from a study of blood T cell repertoires in COVID-19. Study summary: Sources were T cells, B-cell-depleted T cells, or PBMCs; the material itself was cDNA or gDNA.

Authors' analysis steps: The authors estimated nucleated cell counts from reference gene primer amplification. Sequenced by immunoSEQ multiplex PCR; TCRdb stores in-frame clones only, minus some. The V and J calls and clone size come from that table; D and trimming were worked out from the DNA. The sample carries approximately 140,000 clones, more than 75% recorded once. CDR1 is GTSNPN, CDR2 SVGIG, per germline (reference sequence). This CDR3 is built from 15 residues. The germline V and J ends were trimmed by 3 bases and 7 bases, with 16 bases remaining between them. Sequencing was carried out using peripheral blood. This receptor was taken from a human donor with acute or convalescent COVID-19. The donor label of this sample is uncertain. This chain connects TRBV30 to TRBJ1-6; D not certain. CDR3: CAWRYNRRENSPLHF. For the CDR3, the DNA is TGTGCCTGGAGATATAACCGGAGGGAGAATTCACCCCTCCACTTT.